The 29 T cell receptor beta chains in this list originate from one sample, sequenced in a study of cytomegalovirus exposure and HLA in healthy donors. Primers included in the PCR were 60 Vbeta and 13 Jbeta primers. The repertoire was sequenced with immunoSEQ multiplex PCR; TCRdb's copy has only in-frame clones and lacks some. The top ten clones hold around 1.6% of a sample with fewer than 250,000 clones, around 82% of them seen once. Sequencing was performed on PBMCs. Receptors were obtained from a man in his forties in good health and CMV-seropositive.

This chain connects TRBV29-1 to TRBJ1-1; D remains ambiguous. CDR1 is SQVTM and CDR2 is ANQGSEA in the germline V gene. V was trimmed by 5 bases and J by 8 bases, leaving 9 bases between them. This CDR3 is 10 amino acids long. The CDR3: CSVSTKEAFF. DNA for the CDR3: TGCAGCGTTTCGACTAAAGAAGCTTTCTTT.

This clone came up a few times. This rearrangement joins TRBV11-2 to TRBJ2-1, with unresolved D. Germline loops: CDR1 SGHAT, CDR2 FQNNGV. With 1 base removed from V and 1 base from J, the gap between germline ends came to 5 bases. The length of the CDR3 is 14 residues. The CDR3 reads CASSLVLSYNEQFF. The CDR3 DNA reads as TGTGCCAGCAGCTTAGTTCTGTCCTACAATGAGCAGTTCTTC.

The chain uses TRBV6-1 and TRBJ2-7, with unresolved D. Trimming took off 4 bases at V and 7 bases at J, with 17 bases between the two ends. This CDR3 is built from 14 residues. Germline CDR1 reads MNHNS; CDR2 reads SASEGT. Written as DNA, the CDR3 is TGTGCCAGCAGTGGAGGCCCGACGGTCGGTGAGCAGTACTTC. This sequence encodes CASSGGPTVGEQYF.

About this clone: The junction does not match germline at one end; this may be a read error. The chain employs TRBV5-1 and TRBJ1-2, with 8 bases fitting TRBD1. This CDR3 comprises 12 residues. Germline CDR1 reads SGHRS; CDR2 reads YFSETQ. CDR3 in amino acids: CASRQGTGGYTF. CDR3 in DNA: TGTGCCAGCCGACAGGGGACGGGGGGCTACACCTTC.

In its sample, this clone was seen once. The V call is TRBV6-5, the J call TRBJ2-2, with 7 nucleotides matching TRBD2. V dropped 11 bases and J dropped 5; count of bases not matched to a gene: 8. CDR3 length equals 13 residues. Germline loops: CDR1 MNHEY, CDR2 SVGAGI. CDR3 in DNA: TGTGCCCGGGGGGAGCACACGACCGGGGAGCTGTTTTTT. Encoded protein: CARGEHTTGELFF.

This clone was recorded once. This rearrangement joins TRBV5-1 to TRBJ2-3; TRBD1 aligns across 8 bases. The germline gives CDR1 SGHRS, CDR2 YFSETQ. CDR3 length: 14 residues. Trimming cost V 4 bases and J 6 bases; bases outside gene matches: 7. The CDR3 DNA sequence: TGCGCCAGCAGCCTCGGGACAGGCGGCGATACGCAGTATTTT. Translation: CASSLGTGGDTQYF.

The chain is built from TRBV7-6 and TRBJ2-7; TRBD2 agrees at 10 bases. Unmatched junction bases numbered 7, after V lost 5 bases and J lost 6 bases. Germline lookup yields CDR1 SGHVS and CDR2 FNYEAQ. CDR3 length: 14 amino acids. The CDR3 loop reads CASSVSSGSSEQYF. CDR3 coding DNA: TGTGCCAGCAGCGTCTCTAGCGGGAGTTCCGAGCAGTACTTC.

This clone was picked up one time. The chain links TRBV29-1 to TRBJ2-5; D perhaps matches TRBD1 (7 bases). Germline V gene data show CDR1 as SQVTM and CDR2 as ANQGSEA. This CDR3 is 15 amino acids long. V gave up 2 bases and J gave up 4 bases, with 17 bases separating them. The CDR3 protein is CSVEKGAGGPETQYF. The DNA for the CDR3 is TGCAGCGTTGAAAAGGGGGCCGGGGGTCCAGAGACCCAGTACTTC.

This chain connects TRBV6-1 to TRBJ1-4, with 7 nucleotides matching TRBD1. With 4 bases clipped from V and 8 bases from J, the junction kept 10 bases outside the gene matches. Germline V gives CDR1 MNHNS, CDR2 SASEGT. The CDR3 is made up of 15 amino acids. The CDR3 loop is CASSATTGREEKLFF. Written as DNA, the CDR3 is TGTGCCAGCAGTGCCACGACAGGGAGAGAAGAAAAACTGTTTTTT.

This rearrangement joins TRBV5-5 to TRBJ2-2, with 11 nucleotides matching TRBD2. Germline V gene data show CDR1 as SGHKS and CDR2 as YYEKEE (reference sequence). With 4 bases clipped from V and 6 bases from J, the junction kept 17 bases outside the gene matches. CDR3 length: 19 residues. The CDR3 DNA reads TGTGCCAGCAGCCCGGCGGTACCGGGACTAGCGGTTATTTCCGGGGAGCTGTTTTTT. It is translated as CASSPAVPGLAVISGELFF. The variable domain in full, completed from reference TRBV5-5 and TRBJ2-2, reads DAGVTQSPTHLIKTRGQQVTLRCSPISGHKSVSWYQQVLGQGPQFIFQYYEKEERGRGNFPDRFSARQFPNYSSELNVNALLLGDSALYLCASSPAVPGLAVISGELFFGEGSRLTVL.

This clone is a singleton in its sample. The CDR3 coding sequence is TGCGCCAGCAGCCGGGGGACTGGCGGGAGGGTCCCAACCTACGAGCAGTACTTC. Protein sequence: CASSRGTGGRVPTYEQYF. The chain recombines TRBV5-1 with TRBJ2-7; 9 positions agree with TRBD2. The CDR3 is made up of 18 amino acids. The germline gives CDR1 SGHRS, CDR2 YFSETQ. The J segment lost 2 bases and the V segment lost 4 bases, leaving 16 bases of the junction unmatched.

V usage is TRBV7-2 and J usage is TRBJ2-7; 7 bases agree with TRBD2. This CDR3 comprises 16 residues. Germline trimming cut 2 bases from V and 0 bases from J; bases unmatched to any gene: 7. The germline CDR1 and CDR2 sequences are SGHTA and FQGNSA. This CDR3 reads CASSLLSSGSSYEQYF. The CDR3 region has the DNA TGTGCCAGCAGCTTATTATCTAGCGGTAGCTCCTACGAGCAGTACTTC.

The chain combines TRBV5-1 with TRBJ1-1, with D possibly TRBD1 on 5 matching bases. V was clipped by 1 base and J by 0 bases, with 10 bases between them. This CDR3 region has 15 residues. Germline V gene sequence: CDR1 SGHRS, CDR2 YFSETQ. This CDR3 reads CASSLFQGMNTEAFF. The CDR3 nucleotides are TGCGCCAGCAGCTTGTTTCAGGGAATGAACACTGAAGCTTTCTTT.

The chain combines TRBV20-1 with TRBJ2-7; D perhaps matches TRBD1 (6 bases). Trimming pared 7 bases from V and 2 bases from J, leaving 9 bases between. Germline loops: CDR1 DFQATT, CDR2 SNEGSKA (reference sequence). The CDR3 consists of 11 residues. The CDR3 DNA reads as TGCAGTGTTCGGGACACCTACGAGCAGTACTTC. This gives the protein CSVRDTYEQYF.

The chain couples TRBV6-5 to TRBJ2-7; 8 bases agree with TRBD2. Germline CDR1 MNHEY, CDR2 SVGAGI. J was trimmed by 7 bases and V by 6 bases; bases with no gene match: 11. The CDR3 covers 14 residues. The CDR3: CASRLTGGGLEQYF. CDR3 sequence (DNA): TGTGCCAGCAGGCTTACGGGGGGGGGTCTAGAGCAGTACTTC.

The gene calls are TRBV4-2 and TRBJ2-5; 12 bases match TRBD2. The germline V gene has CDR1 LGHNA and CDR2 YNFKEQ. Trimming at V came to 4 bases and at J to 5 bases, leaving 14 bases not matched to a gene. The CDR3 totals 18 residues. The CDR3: CASSRSASGRASGETQYF. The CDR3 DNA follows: TGTGCCAGCAGCCGATCCGCTAGCGGGAGGGCCTCAGGGGAGACCCAGTACTTC.

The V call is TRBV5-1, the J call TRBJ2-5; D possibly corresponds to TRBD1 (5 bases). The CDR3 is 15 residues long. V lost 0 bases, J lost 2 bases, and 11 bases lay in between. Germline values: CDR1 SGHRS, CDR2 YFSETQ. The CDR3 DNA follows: TGCGCCAGCAGCTTGGATGGGGCTAGACAAGAGACCCAGTACTTC. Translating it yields CASSLDGARQETQYF.

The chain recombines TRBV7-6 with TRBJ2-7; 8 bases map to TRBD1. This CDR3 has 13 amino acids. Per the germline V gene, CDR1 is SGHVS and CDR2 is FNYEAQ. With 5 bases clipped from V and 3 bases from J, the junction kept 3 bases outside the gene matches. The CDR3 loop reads CASSTGQGYEQYF. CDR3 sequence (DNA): TGTGCCAGCAGCACCGGACAGGGCTACGAGCAGTACTTC.

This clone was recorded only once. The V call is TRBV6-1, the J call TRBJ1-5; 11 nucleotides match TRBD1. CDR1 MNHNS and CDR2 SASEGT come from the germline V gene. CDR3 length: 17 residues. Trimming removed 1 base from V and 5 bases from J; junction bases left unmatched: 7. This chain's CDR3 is CASSEGGQGVLYQPQHF. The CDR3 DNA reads TGTGCCAGCAGTGAAGGGGGACAGGGGGTTCTCTATCAGCCCCAGCATTTT.

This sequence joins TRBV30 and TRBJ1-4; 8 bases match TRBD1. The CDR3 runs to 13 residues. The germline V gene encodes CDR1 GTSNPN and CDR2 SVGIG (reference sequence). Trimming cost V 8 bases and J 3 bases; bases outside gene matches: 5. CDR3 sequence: CAGRGPPNEKLFF. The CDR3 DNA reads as TGTGCCGGCAGGGGGCCGCCTAATGAAAAACTGTTTTTT.

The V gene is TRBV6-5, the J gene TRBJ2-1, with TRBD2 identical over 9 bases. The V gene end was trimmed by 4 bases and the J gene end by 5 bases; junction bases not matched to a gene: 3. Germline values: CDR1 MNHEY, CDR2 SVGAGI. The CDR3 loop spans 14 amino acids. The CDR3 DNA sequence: TGTGCCAGCAGTTCGCAGCGGGAGGACAATGAGCAGTTCTTC. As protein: CASSSQREDNEQFF.

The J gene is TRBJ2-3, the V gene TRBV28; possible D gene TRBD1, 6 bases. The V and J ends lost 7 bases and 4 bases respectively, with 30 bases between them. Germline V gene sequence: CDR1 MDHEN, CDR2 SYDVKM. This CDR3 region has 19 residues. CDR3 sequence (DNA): TGTGCCAGCACCTCTGTGTTCCCCGAAGGGGGAGTCGACCCAGATACGCAGTATTTT. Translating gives CASTSVFPEGGVDPDTQYF. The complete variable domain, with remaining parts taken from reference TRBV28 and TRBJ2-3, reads DVKVTQSSRYLVKRTGEKVFLECVQDMDHENMFWYRQDPGLGLRLIYFSYDVKMKEKGDIPEGYSVSREKKERFSLILESASTNQTSMYLCASTSVFPEGGVDPDTQYFGPGTRLTVL.

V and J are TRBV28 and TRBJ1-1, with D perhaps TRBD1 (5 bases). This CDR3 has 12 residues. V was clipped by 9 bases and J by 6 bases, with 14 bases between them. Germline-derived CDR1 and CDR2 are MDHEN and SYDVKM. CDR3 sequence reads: CASSIKGPEAFF. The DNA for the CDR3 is TGTGCCAGTTCGATTAAGGGGCCTGAAGCTTTCTTT.

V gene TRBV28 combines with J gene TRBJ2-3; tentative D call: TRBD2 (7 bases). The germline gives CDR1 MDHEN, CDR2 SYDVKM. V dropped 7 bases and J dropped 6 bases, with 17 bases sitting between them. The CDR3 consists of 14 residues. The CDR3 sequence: CASIRLAGADTQYF. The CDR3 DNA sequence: TGTGCCAGCATCCGGCTGGCGGGGGCGGATACGCAGTATTTT.

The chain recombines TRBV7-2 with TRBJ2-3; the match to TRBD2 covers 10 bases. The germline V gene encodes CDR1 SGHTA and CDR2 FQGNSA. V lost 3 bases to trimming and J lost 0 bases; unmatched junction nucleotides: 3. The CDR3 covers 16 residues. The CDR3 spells CASSFKAGGSTDTQYF. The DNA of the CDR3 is TGTGCCAGCAGCTTTAAAGCGGGAGGGAGCACAGATACGCAGTATTTT.

This CDR3 reads CASSQAWGGETQYF. CDR3 bases: TGCGCCAGCAGCCAAGCCTGGGGGGGAGAGACCCAGTACTTC. J is TRBJ2-5 and V is TRBV4-3; 7 nucleotides match TRBD2. The trim removed 1 base at V and 4 bases at J, leaving 3 bases unmatched. The CDR3 contains 14 residues. The germline CDR1 and CDR2 sequences are LGHNA and YSLEER.

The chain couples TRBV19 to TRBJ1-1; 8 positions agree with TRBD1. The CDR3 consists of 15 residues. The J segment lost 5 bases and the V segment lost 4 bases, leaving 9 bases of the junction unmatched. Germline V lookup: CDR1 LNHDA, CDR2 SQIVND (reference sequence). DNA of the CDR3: TGTGCCAGTAGTAGGAGGACAGGGATGGGGACTGAAGCTTTCTTT. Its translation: CASSRRTGMGTEAFF.

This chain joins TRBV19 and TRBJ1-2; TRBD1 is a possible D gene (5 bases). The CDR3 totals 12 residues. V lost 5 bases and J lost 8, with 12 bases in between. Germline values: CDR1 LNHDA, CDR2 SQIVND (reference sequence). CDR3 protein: CASSEPQGGYTF. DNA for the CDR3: TGTGCCAGTAGTGAGCCCCAGGGCGGCTACACCTTC.

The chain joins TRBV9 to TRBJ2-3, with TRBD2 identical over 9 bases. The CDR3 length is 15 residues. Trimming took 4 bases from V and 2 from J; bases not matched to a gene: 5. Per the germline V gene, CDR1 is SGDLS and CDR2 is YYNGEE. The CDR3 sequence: CASSFSGSPTDTQYF. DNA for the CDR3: TGTGCCAGCAGCTTTAGCGGGAGTCCCACAGATACGCAGTATTTT.